This TCR beta chain came from a study of blood T cell repertoires in COVID-19. Measured with immunoSEQ multiplex PCR; TCRdb has only the in-frame clones, and not every one. The sample contains 110,000 or so clones, approximately 80% of which appear only once. The V gene lost 0 bases and the J gene lost 2 bases, with 5 bases spanning the gap. Germline CDR1 is MNHEY and CDR2 is SVGAGI. The CDR3 contains 14 residues. The rearrangement joins TRBV6-5 to TRBJ1-5, with D unresolved. The sequencing sample was made of peripheral blood. This receptor was identified in a woman in her 70s with acute or convalescent COVID-19. The CDR3 loop reads CASSYSPGNQPQHF. The CDR3 DNA is TGTGCCAGCAGTTACTCGCCAGGCAATCAGCCCCAGCATTTT.